A selection of T cell receptor beta chains follows, all from one sample in a study of early T cells in non-severe SARS-CoV-2 infection. MiXCR, run by TCRdb on the 5' RACE reads, gives a single entry per CDR3 protein. The table includes some 64,000 distinct CDR3 sequences, approximately 13% detected once. The sequenced material came from whole blood. The receptors shown here come from an adult who was a healthcare worker with PCR-confirmed SARS-CoV-2 infection or an uninfected control (not recorded which). The CDR3 runs from the conserved cysteine through the conserved F or W. Fields, in order: D gene, J gene, V gene, clone size, CDR3 protein, CDR3 DNA. D genes are given only for firm matches. Not all rows give a size; the values are once, few, many and, for expanded clones, a class.

d_gene: TRBD1
j_gene: TRBJ2-7
v_gene: TRBV6-5
abundance: -
CDR3aa: CASSYRDRGTYEQYF
CDR3nt: TGTGCCAGCAGTTACCGGGACAGGGGAACCTACGAGCAGTACTTC

d_gene: -
j_gene: TRBJ1-4
v_gene: TRBV29-1
abundance: few
CDR3aa: CSVEAPGNEKLFF
CDR3nt: TGCAGCGTTGAAGCGCCCGGGAACGAAAAACTGTTTTTT

d_gene: TRBD2
j_gene: TRBJ2-3
v_gene: TRBV29-1
abundance: few
CDR3aa: CSVSTSGRNIKTDTQYF
CDR3nt: TGCAGCGTCTCGACTAGCGGGAGGAACATAAAAACAGATACGCAGTATTTT

d_gene: -
j_gene: TRBJ1-1
v_gene: TRBV7-9
abundance: many
CDR3aa: CASSLRGPMNTEAFF
CDR3nt: TGTGCCAGCAGCTTGCGGGGCCCCATGAACACTGAAGCTTTCTTT

d_gene: -
j_gene: TRBJ2-7
v_gene: TRBV7-2
abundance: many
CDR3aa: CASSGNRVSYEQYF
CDR3nt: TGTGCCAGCAGCGGTAACAGGGTTTCCTACGAGCAGTACTTC

d_gene: -
j_gene: TRBJ2-5
v_gene: TRBV6-4
abundance: -
CDR3aa: CASSDSPGETQYF
CDR3nt: TGTGCCAGCAGTGACAGTCCAGGCGAGACCCAGTACTTC

d_gene: -
j_gene: TRBJ2-7
v_gene: TRBV29-1
abundance: -
CDR3aa: CSVRVLYEQYF
CDR3nt: TGCAGCGTCCGGGTCTTATACGAGCAGTACTTC

d_gene: -
j_gene: TRBJ2-7
v_gene: TRBV28
abundance: -
CDR3aa: CASEAQGEQYF
CDR3nt: TGTGCCAGCGAAGCACAGGGAGAGCAGTACTTC

d_gene: -
j_gene: TRBJ2-7
v_gene: TRBV11-1
abundance: few
CDR3aa: CASSRGLYEQYF
CDR3nt: TGTGCCAGCAGCCGGGGACTCTACGAGCAGTACTTC

d_gene: -
j_gene: TRBJ2-6
v_gene: TRBV6-5
abundance: many
CDR3aa: CASSPRGDANVLTF
CDR3nt: TGTGCCAGCAGCCCCCGAGGGGATGCCAACGTCCTGACTTTC

d_gene: -
j_gene: TRBJ1-1
v_gene: TRBV27
abundance: -
CDR3aa: CASHPAVWHSGQSTEAFF
CDR3nt: TGTGCCAGCCACCCAGCCGTTTGGCACTCCGGACAGAGCACTGAAGCTTTCTTT

d_gene: -
j_gene: TRBJ2-1
v_gene: TRBV28
abundance: -
CDR3aa: CASSLGSRDFKFF
CDR3nt: TGTGCCAGCAGTTTGGGTAGCCGGGACTTCAAGTTCTTC

d_gene: -
j_gene: TRBJ1-1
v_gene: TRBV5-1
abundance: few
CDR3aa: CASSFPRGGMNTEAFF
CDR3nt: TGCGCCAGCAGCTTCCCCCGGGGCGGCATGAACACTGAAGCTTTCTTT

d_gene: TRBD1
j_gene: TRBJ2-1
v_gene: TRBV5-1
abundance: few
CDR3aa: CASSSRDRYNEQFF
CDR3nt: TGCGCCAGCAGCTCCCGGGACAGGTACAATGAGCAGTTCTTC

d_gene: -
j_gene: TRBJ1-5
v_gene: TRBV28
abundance: many
CDR3aa: CASSLYSNQPQHF
CDR3nt: TGTGCCAGCAGTTTATATAGCAATCAGCCCCAGCATTTT

d_gene: TRBD1
j_gene: TRBJ2-7
v_gene: TRBV29-1
abundance: many
CDR3aa: CSAGTGSSYEQYF
CDR3nt: TGCAGCGCGGGGACAGGGAGCTCCTACGAGCAGTACTTC

d_gene: -
j_gene: TRBJ1-5
v_gene: TRBV29-1
abundance: medium-sized
CDR3aa: CSVGQARNQPQHF
CDR3nt: TGCAGCGTTGGACAGGCTCGTAATCAGCCCCAGCATTTT

d_gene: -
j_gene: TRBJ2-3
v_gene: TRBV29-1
abundance: -
CDR3aa: CSVGRTDTQYF
CDR3nt: TGCAGCGTTGGGAGGACAGATACGCAGTATTTT

d_gene: TRBD1
j_gene: TRBJ2-7
v_gene: TRBV19
abundance: few
CDR3aa: CASRDSYEQYF
CDR3nt: TGTGCCAGCCGGGACAGCTACGAGCAGTACTTC

d_gene: TRBD2
j_gene: TRBJ2-1
v_gene: TRBV5-1
abundance: many
CDR3aa: CASSFRLAGVTSSYNEQFF
CDR3nt: TGCGCCAGCAGCTTTAGACTAGCGGGAGTTACAAGCTCCTACAATGAGCAGTTCTTC

d_gene: -
j_gene: TRBJ1-2
v_gene: TRBV6-1
abundance: many
CDR3aa: CASRGDTYGYTF
CDR3nt: TGTGCCAGCAGGGGGGACACCTATGGCTACACCTTC

d_gene: -
j_gene: TRBJ2-1
v_gene: TRBV27
abundance: -
CDR3aa: CASSGALWGYNEQFF
CDR3nt: TGTGCCAGCAGTGGGGCCCTATGGGGCTACAATGAGCAGTTCTTC

d_gene: -
j_gene: TRBJ1-2
v_gene: TRBV5-4
abundance: few
CDR3aa: CASSKQGQWGGYTF
CDR3nt: TGTGCCAGCAGCAAGCAAGGGCAATGGGGAGGCTACACCTTC

d_gene: TRBD2
j_gene: TRBJ2-1
v_gene: TRBV4-1
abundance: -
CDR3aa: CASSQLLAGAGYEQFF
CDR3nt: TGCGCCAGCAGCCAGCTACTAGCGGGAGCTGGCTATGAGCAGTTCTTC

d_gene: TRBD1
j_gene: TRBJ1-1
v_gene: TRBV19
abundance: many
CDR3aa: CASSPRGRKDTEAFF
CDR3nt: TGTGCCAGTAGTCCCAGGGGGCGAAAGGACACTGAAGCTTTCTTT

d_gene: TRBD2
j_gene: TRBJ2-4
v_gene: TRBV3-1
abundance: few
CDR3aa: CASSQGAGGNIQYF
CDR3nt: TGTGCCAGCAGCCAAGGGGCCGGGGGGAACATTCAGTACTTC

d_gene: -
j_gene: TRBJ1-1
v_gene: TRBV29-1
abundance: -
CDR3aa: CSVDKGLSTEAFF
CDR3nt: TGCAGCGTTGATAAGGGGCTCAGCACTGAAGCTTTCTTT

d_gene: -
j_gene: TRBJ1-6
v_gene: TRBV28
abundance: few
CDR3aa: CASSLLTSPLHF
CDR3nt: TGTGCCAGCAGTCTGCTCACTTCACCCCTCCACTTT

d_gene: -
j_gene: TRBJ2-3
v_gene: TRBV12-3/TRBV12-4
abundance: once
CDR3aa: CASSQWTRSLGDTQYF
CDR3nt: TGTGCCAGCAGCCAATGGACAAGGTCTCTAGGGGATACGCAGTATTTT

d_gene: TRBD1
j_gene: TRBJ1-5
v_gene: TRBV6-6
abundance: few
CDR3aa: CASSSGGSRSNQPQHF
CDR3nt: TGTGCCAGCAGTTCAGGGGGCAGCCGGAGCAATCAGCCCCAGCATTTT

d_gene: -
j_gene: TRBJ2-5
v_gene: TRBV29-1
abundance: -
CDR3aa: CSVDGKDRWETQYF
CDR3nt: TGCAGCGTTGACGGGAAAGACAGGTGGGAGACCCAGTACTTC

d_gene: TRBD1
j_gene: TRBJ1-5
v_gene: TRBV20-1
abundance: -
CDR3aa: CSASRADRDNQPQHF
CDR3nt: TGCAGTGCTAGCCGGGCGGACAGGGACAATCAGCCCCAGCATTTT

d_gene: TRBD1
j_gene: TRBJ1-5
v_gene: TRBV29-1
abundance: few
CDR3aa: CSVQGTGGGSNQPQHF
CDR3nt: TGCAGCGTTCAAGGGACAGGGGGCGGGAGCAATCAGCCCCAGCATTTT

d_gene: TRBD1
j_gene: TRBJ1-6
v_gene: TRBV19
abundance: many
CDR3aa: CASSIAPGGDSPLHF
CDR3nt: TGTGCCAGTAGTATCGCGCCAGGGGGCGATTCACCCCTCCACTTT

d_gene: -
j_gene: TRBJ2-7
v_gene: TRBV6-2/TRBV6-3
abundance: -
CDR3aa: CASSYLGLNTYEQYF
CDR3nt: TGTGCCAGCAGTTATTTGGGACTCAATACCTACGAGCAGTACTTC

d_gene: -
j_gene: TRBJ2-5
v_gene: TRBV7-8
abundance: -
CDR3aa: CASSFNRGDEETQYF
CDR3nt: TGTGCCAGCAGCTTTAATCGAGGGGATGAGGAGACCCAGTACTTC

d_gene: -
j_gene: TRBJ1-2
v_gene: TRBV5-6
abundance: -
CDR3aa: CASSVGTGTSLF
CDR3nt: -

d_gene: TRBD1
j_gene: TRBJ1-3
v_gene: TRBV28
abundance: -
CDR3aa: CASSPSGTGRHTIYF
CDR3nt: TGTGCCAGTTCCCCATCCGGGACAGGGAGACACACCATATATTTT

d_gene: -
j_gene: TRBJ2-7
v_gene: TRBV7-9
abundance: -
CDR3aa: CASSLEAGGYEQYF
CDR3nt: TGTGCCAGCAGCTTAGAGGCCGGTGGATACGAGCAGTACTTC

d_gene: TRBD1
j_gene: TRBJ2-6
v_gene: TRBV29-1
abundance: -
CDR3aa: CSAGQRANVLTF
CDR3nt: TGCAGCGCGGGACAGCGGGCCAACGTCCTGACTTTC

d_gene: TRBD1
j_gene: TRBJ2-6
v_gene: TRBV19
abundance: -
CDR3aa: CASTGERGPGANVLTF
CDR3nt: TGTGCCAGTACGGGTGAGAGGGGGCCCGGGGCCAACGTCCTGACTTTC

d_gene: -
j_gene: TRBJ2-6
v_gene: TRBV19
abundance: -
CDR3aa: CARATGTSSSGANVLTF
CDR3nt: TGTGCCAGGGCCACAGGGACCAGCTCCTCTGGGGCCAACGTCCTGACTTTC

d_gene: TRBD2
j_gene: TRBJ2-7
v_gene: TRBV14
abundance: few
CDR3aa: CASSPIISGRAAYEQYF
CDR3nt: TGTGCCAGCAGTCCTATCATTAGCGGGAGGGCCGCCTACGAGCAGTACTTC

d_gene: TRBD1
j_gene: TRBJ1-6
v_gene: TRBV20-1
abundance: few
CDR3aa: CSARTGTANNSPLHF
CDR3nt: TGCAGTGCGAGGACCGGGACAGCTAATAATTCACCCCTCCACTTT

d_gene: -
j_gene: TRBJ2-7
v_gene: TRBV4-2
abundance: -
CDR3aa: CASSQGGEYEQYF
CDR3nt: TGTGCCAGCAGCCAGGGGGGCGAATACGAGCAGTACTTC

d_gene: -
j_gene: TRBJ2-5
v_gene: TRBV12-3/TRBV12-4
abundance: few
CDR3aa: CASSSTGGGTQYF
CDR3nt: TGTGCCAGCAGTTCGACAGGAGGGGGGACCCAGTACTTC

d_gene: -
j_gene: TRBJ2-1
v_gene: TRBV5-1
abundance: few
CDR3aa: CASGSGQNYNEQFF
CDR3nt: TGCGCCAGCGGTTCCGGACAGAACTACAATGAGCAGTTCTTC

d_gene: -
j_gene: TRBJ2-3
v_gene: TRBV29-1
abundance: -
CDR3aa: CSVVGETDTQYF
CDR3nt: TGCAGCGTTGTGGGAGAGACAGATACGCAGTATTTT

d_gene: TRBD1
j_gene: TRBJ1-1
v_gene: TRBV9
abundance: few
CDR3aa: CASSVVWDRAEAFF
CDR3nt: TGTGCCAGCAGCGTAGTATGGGACAGAGCAGAAGCTTTCTTT

d_gene: -
j_gene: TRBJ2-5
v_gene: TRBV7-6
abundance: -
CDR3aa: CASSGRVGPQETQYF
CDR3nt: TGTGCCAGCAGCGGCAGGGTAGGACCCCAAGAGACCCAGTACTTC

d_gene: -
j_gene: TRBJ2-1
v_gene: TRBV5-1
abundance: many
CDR3aa: CASSSYNEQFF
CDR3nt: TGCGCCAGCAGCTCCTACAATGAGCAGTTCTTC

d_gene: -
j_gene: TRBJ2-5
v_gene: TRBV6-1
abundance: many
CDR3aa: CASSEMAGQETQYF
CDR3nt: TGTGCCAGCAGTGAAATGGCGGGACAAGAGACCCAGTACTTC

d_gene: -
j_gene: TRBJ2-1
v_gene: TRBV29-1
abundance: -
CDR3aa: CSVSLAEQNEQFF
CDR3nt: TGCAGCGTCAGTCTGGCGGAACAGAATGAGCAGTTCTTC

d_gene: TRBD1
j_gene: TRBJ2-7
v_gene: TRBV7-6
abundance: -
CDR3aa: CASSPLFGQDSSYEQYF
CDR3nt: TGTGCCAGCAGCCCTCTCTTCGGACAGGACAGCTCCTACGAGCAGTACTTC